The clone carrying this T cell receptor beta chain was observed many times. Via MiXCR, TCRdb re-called the 5' RACE reads, giving one row per CDR3 protein. The top ten clones hold more than 14% of a sample with 20,000 to 25,000 distinct CDR3 sequences, roughly 15% of them seen once. This sample is drawn from a study of neurological immune-mediated disorders. Germline V CDR1 and CDR2: SGHVS, FNYEAQ. This CDR3 region has 15 residues. J gave up 9 bases and V 5 bases, and 6 bases lay outside the gene matches. This clonotype was obtained from a female donor with HTLV-1-associated myelopathy (HAM/TSP). J is TRBJ1-6 and V is TRBV7-6; 11 nucleotides line up with TRBD1. Sequencing was performed on PBMCs. The DNA of the CDR3 is TGTGCCAGCAGCCCCCGGGACAGGGGGGGTTCACCCCTCCACTTT. As protein: CASSPRDRGGSPLHF.